The following is a TCR beta chain sequence with its context. The antigen is undetermined. These data originate in a study of cytomegalovirus exposure and HLA in healthy donors. This PCR relied on a set of 60 Vbeta primers and 13 Jbeta primers. Only in-frame clones appear in the TCRdb table, and some are missing; sequencing was by immunoSEQ multiplex PCR. The table lists about 140,000 clones, around 82% of them singletons. The CDR3 runs to 13 residues. Trimming left V 6 bases short and J 11 bases short, with 19 bases between. Looked up from germline, CDR1 is MNHEY and CDR2 is SMNVEV (reference sequence). Study outcomes and limitations: Solely CMV serostatus was available to characterize immune exposure. An analysis was carried out later, and it reportedly showed fewer N-insertions in an Asian-associated ancestry cluster than the approximately 710-donor mean.

This clonotype was sampled from a female donor in good health and CMV-seronegative. The rearrangement uses TRBV27 and TRBJ1-1, with D hard to call. Sequenced sample: PBMCs. CDR3 region: CASSNQRTRGAFF. CDR3 sequence (DNA): TGTGCCAGCAGCAATCAACGGACCCGAGGGGCTTTCTTT.